These T cell receptor beta chains were read from a single sample in a study of cytomegalovirus exposure and HLA in healthy donors. Measured with immunoSEQ multiplex PCR; TCRdb has only the in-frame clones, and not every one. The repertoire holds around 150,000 clones, with about 79% as singletons. Sequenced material: PBMCs. The receptors originated from a male donor in good health and CMV-seronegative. The CDR3 runs from the conserved cysteine through the conserved F or W. D genes are given only for firm matches. A clone size is listed for some rows: how often the clone was seen (once, few, many), or a class if it is expanded.

.	.	TRBV27	14	TRBJ1-5	TGTGCCAGCAGTTTATCGATAGTCTATCAGCCCCAGCATTTT	CASSLSIVYQPQHF
.	TRBD2	TRBV7-2	14	TRBJ2-5	TGTGCCAGCAGCTCGGGGGGGGGCCGCGAGACCCAGTACTTC	CASSSGGGRETQYF
.	TRBD1	TRBV7-3	15	TRBJ1-1	TGTGCCAGCAGCTCCGCCGGGACAGGGTTGTCTGAAGCTTTCTTT	CASSSAGTGLSEAFF
.	.	TRBV5-1	14	TRBJ1-2	TGCGCCAGCAGCCCCGACAGAACTAACTATGGCTACACCTTC	CASSPDRTNYGYTF
.	.	TRBV6-5	12	TRBJ2-7	TGTGCCAGCAGACGACAAGCCGGGATTCCGTACTTC	CASRRQAGIPYF
.	.	TRBV5-1	13	TRBJ2-5	TGCGCCAGCAGCTTGGTACAGACGGAGACCCAGTACTTC	CASSLVQTETQYF
once	TRBD2	TRBV10-3	17	TRBJ2-5	TGTGCCATCAGACGAGCCGGGACTAGCGGAAACCAAGAGACCCAGTACTTC	CAIRRAGTSGNQETQYF
.	TRBD2	TRBV6-4	18	TRBJ2-3	TGTGCCAGCAGTGACGCGGTAGCGGGGGATGCCTCCACAGATACGCAGTATTTT	CASSDAVAGDASTDTQYF
.	.	TRBV6-5	12	TRBJ1-1	TGTGCCAGCTCAAGGGGGGGGTTTGAAGCTTTCTTT	CASSRGGFEAFF
.	TRBD1	TRBV27	14	TRBJ1-1	TGTGCCAGCAGGAAAACGGGACAGGACACTGAAGCTTTCTTT	CASRKTGQDTEAFF
.	.	TRBV19	13	TRBJ1-5	TGTGCCAGTAGTCAGGTTAGCAATCAGCCCCAGCATTTT	CASSQVSNQPQHF
once	TRBD1	TRBV9	14	TRBJ1-1	TGTGCCAGCAGCGCGCGGGACAGGGTATCTGAAGCTTTCTTT	CASSARDRVSEAFF
.	TRBD1	TRBV6-5	14	TRBJ1-1	TGTGCCAGCAGCCTAGACAGGGTGGTCACTGAAGCTTTCTTT	CASSLDRVVTEAFF
few	TRBD1	TRBV2	18	TRBJ1-4	TGTGCCAGCCGCCGAATCGGACAGGATGCGGCGACTAATGAAAAACTGTTTTTT	CASRRIGQDAATNEKLFF
.	TRBD1	TRBV6-1	15	TRBJ1-2	TGTGCCAGCAGCCCCCCGGGACAGGGAAACTATGGCTACACCTTC	CASSPPGQGNYGYTF
.	.	TRBV5-4	16	TRBJ2-7	TGTGCCAGCGCTTTCTCTATCGGGGGAGAGCCCTACGAGCAGTACTTC	CASAFSIGGEPYEQYF
few	.	TRBV30	14	TRBJ1-5	TGTGCCTGGAGTGTTGGGGCAGGGAAGCAGCCCCAGCATTTT	CAWSVGAGKQPQHF
.	.	TRBV9	17	TRBJ2-2	TGTGCCAGCAGCGTAGCCCTCGGTGGGAGAAACACCGGGGAGCTGTTTTTT	CASSVALGGRNTGELFF
.	TRBD2	TRBV6-5	15	TRBJ2-7	TGTGCCAGCCAGAGATGGACTAGCGGTACCTACGAGCAGTACTTC	CASQRWTSGTYEQYF
.	TRBD2	TRBV6-6	13	TRBJ2-1	TGTGCCAGCGGGGTAGCGGGGGGGAATGAGCAGTTCTTC	CASGVAGGNEQFF
.	.	TRBV7-6	13	TRBJ1-1	TGTGCCAGCAGCTTGGGGCATAACACTGAAGCTTTCTTT	CASSLGHNTEAFF
.	.	TRBV5-1	14	TRBJ1-4	TGCGCCAGCAGCCGGGGGAATAGGAATGAAAAACTGTTTTTT	CASSRGNRNEKLFF
.	.	TRBV27	16	TRBJ2-7	TGTGCCAGCAGTTTATCTTTGGGCTTTACAACCTACGAGCAGTACTTC	CASSLSLGFTTYEQYF
.	TRBD1	TRBV7-2	14	TRBJ1-2	TGTGCCAGCAGCTTAGAGGGGTGGACAGGTGGCTACACCTTC	CASSLEGWTGGYTF
.	.	TRBV30	15	TRBJ1-1	TGTGCCTGGAGTGTAAGGACAGCTGTGAACACTGAAGCTTTCTTT	CAWSVRTAVNTEAFF
.	.	TRBV4-1	14	TRBJ1-4	TGCGCCAGCAGCCAAGCACCGACAGTCGAAAAACTGTTTTTT	CASSQAPTVEKLFF
.	.	TRBV7-6	13	TRBJ1-2	TGTGCCAGCAGCGGGGCGGGACCCTATGGCTACACCTTC	CASSGAGPYGYTF
.	TRBD1	TRBV2	13	TRBJ1-1	TGTGCCAGCAGTCGACAGGGGTACACTGAAGCTTTCTTT	CASSRQGYTEAFF
.	.	TRBV7-2	12	TRBJ2-7	TGTGCCAGCAGCCTTACAACCTACGAGCAGTACTTC	CASSLTTYEQYF
.	.	TRBV4-1	17	TRBJ2-2	TGCGCCAGCAGCCAAGAGGCGGGGAGTGCGAACACCGGGGAGCTGTTTTTT	CASSQEAGSANTGELFF
.	.	TRBV7-7	14	TRBJ2-7	TGTGCTAGCAGCCTCGCAAAGGGGGCCTACGAGCAGTACTTC	CASSLAKGAYEQYF
few	.	TRBV27	13	TRBJ2-7	TGTGCCAGCAGTTTCGGGAGTACCTACGAGCAGTACTTC	CASSFGSTYEQYF
.	.	TRBV7-8	15	TRBJ2-5	TGTGCCAGCAGCTTCTCCCATGGACTTCAAGAGACCCAGTACTTC	CASSFSHGLQETQYF
.	TRBD1	TRBV9	17	TRBJ2-7	TGTGCCAGCAGCGTAGGCCCGCCGGGGACAGGGTTCAACGAGCAGTACTTC	CASSVGPPGTGFNEQYF
.	TRBD1	TRBV6-1	12	TRBJ2-7	TGTGCCAGCCCGACAGGGAATTACGAGCAGTACTTC	CASPTGNYEQYF
once	TRBD1	TRBV9	15	TRBJ1-2	TGTGCCAGCAGCGCAACAGGGGGCCAAAGGGATGGCTACACCTTC	CASSATGGQRDGYTF
.	.	TRBV10-3	13	TRBJ1-6	TGTGCCATCAGTGATCAGGCTAATTCACCCCTCCACTTT	CAISDQANSPLHF
.	.	TRBV5-4	13	TRBJ1-1	TGTGCCAGCAGCTTACTACAGAACACTGAAGCTTTCTTT	CASSLLQNTEAFF